This T cell receptor beta chain derives from a study of OX40 agonist ivuxolimab in advanced cancers. Overall study: With a range of roughly 20 to 79, age averaged 60 years, and around 83% were male.

TCRdb keeps only in-frame clones here, not all; method: immunoSEQ multiplex PCR. The repertoire holds some 97,000 clones, with 70% to 90% as singletons. Study-wide results and caveats: The average count of expanded clones was higher among CD8+ T cells than among CD4+. At doses 0.1 to 3.0 mg/kg, CD4+ and CD8+ clones expanded.

Germline CDR1 SGHDT, CDR2 YYEEEE. This CDR3 contains 16 residues. Between the trimmed V and J ends, which lost 1 base and 6 bases, there was a span of 14 bases. Autoimmune disease history or systemic immunosuppression disqualified patients. In the case of this clone: What it binds is not known.

V usage is TRBV5-6 and J usage is TRBJ1-6; D remains ambiguous. The sequencing used CD4+ or CD8+ T cells sorted from blood, collected in a trial of the OX40 agonist ivuxolimab. The receptor's source is an adult with an advanced solid tumor such as melanoma, head and neck, liver or kidney cancer. The CDR3 DNA sequence: TGTGCCAGCAGCTTGTATATCGGCAGTGCTAATTCACCCCTCCACTTT. This gives the protein CASSLYIGSANSPLHF. Combining the CDR3 with reference TRBV5-6 and TRBJ1-6 gives the whole variable domain DAGVTQSPTHLIKTRGQQVTLRCSPKSGHDTVSWYQQALGQGPQFIFQYYEEEERQRGNFPDRFSGHQFPNYSSELNVNALLLGDSALYLCASSLYIGSANSPLHFGNGTRLTVT.